Detailed here is one TCR beta chain. The record originates from a study of technical replicates of blood from several donors. TCRdb's copy holds only in-frame clones and misses some; the assay was immunoSEQ multiplex PCR. Here the sample spans roughly 100,000 clones, 85% to 95% being singletons. J lost 8 bases, V lost 7 bases, and 9 bases had no gene match. Per the germline V gene, CDR1 is GTSNPN and CDR2 is SVGIG (reference sequence). The CDR3 consists of 14 residues. The chain joins TRBV30 to TRBJ2-1; 12 bases match TRBD2. The sequenced material came from T cells isolated from PBMCs. This clonotype was sampled from a human donor in good health. The CDR3 DNA is TGTGCCTTGACCCGGACTAGCGGGAACTATGAGCAGTTCTTC. Translated, it gives CALTRTSGNYEQFF.